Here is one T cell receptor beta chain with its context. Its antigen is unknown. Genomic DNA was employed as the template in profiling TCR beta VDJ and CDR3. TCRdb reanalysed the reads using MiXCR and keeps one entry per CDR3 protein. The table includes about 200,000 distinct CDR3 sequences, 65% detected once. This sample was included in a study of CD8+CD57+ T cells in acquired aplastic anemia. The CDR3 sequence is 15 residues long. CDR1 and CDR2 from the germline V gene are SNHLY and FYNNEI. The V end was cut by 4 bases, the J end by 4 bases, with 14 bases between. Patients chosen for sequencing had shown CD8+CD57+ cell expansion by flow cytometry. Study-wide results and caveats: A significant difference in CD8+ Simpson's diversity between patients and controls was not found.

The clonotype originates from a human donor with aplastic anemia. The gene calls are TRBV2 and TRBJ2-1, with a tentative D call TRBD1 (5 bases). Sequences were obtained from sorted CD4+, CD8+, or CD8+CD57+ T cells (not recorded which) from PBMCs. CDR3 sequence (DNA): TGTGCCAGCAGTGTAAGACCTAAGGGGTACAATGAGCAGTTCTTC. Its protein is CASSVRPKGYNEQFF.